Here is one TCR beta chain with its context. Trimming left V 1 base short and J 12 bases short, with 12 bases between. CDR1 and CDR2 (germline): MNHNS, SASEGT. The CDR3 is 12 amino acids. The data derive from a study of cytomegalovirus exposure and HLA in healthy donors. Turning to the study itself: Genotyping of 400 or so donors showed that around 85% belonged to the Caucasian-associated ancestry cluster.

PCR employed 60 Vbeta and 13 Jbeta primers. TCRdb keeps only in-frame clones here, not all; method: immunoSEQ multiplex PCR. The ten top clones account for around 1.2%, within a sample of just over 150,000 clones. Material for sequencing was PBMCs. The chain recombines TRBV6-1 with TRBJ1-1; D is unclear. The origin of this receptor is a woman aged 55 to 70 in good health and CMV-seronegative. Here the CDR3 DNA reads TGTGCCAGCAGTGAAGGTAGTTCAGGATCTTTCTTT. It yields the protein CASSEGSSGSFF.